One TCR beta chain is described in this entry. The entry originates in a study of T cell changes during pregnancy in multiple sclerosis. Looked up from germline, CDR1 is MGHRA and CDR2 is YSYEKL. Trimming cost V 3 bases and J 8 bases; bases outside gene matches: 10. The CDR3 consists of 15 residues. Data came from immunoSEQ multiplex PCR; TCRdb stores just in-frame clones and leaves some out. The sample includes 30,000 or so clones, more than 70% of them seen just once. The TCR originated in a female donor with multiple sclerosis, enrolled in a pregnancy study. The sequences come from CD8+ T cells from peripheral blood mononuclear cells, collected after pregnancy. J is TRBJ1-2 and V is TRBV4-1; 9 nucleotides line up with TRBD1. CDR3 sequence reads: CASSQLAQGAQGYTF. CDR3 bases: TGCGCCAGCAGCCAGCTTGCACAGGGGGCGCAGGGCTACACCTTC.